This TCR beta chain is drawn from a study of T cell changes during pregnancy in multiple sclerosis. Produced via immunoSEQ multiplex PCR; TCRdb's table is partial and in-frame only. The sample lists about 57,000 clones; approximately 90% were seen once. This specimen consisted of peripheral blood, obtained after pregnancy. The TCR comes from a female donor in good health, enrolled as a control in a pregnancy study.

CDR3 residues: CASSVAVYNEQFF. In nucleotides, the CDR3 is TGTGCCAGTAGTGTAGCGGTCTACAATGAGCAGTTCTTC. V usage is TRBV19 and J usage is TRBJ2-1; D perhaps matches TRBD2 (6 bases). This CDR3 region has 13 residues. V was clipped by 5 bases and J by 3 bases, with 8 bases between them. Germline V gene lookup returns CDR1 LNHDA and CDR2 SQIVND (reference sequence).